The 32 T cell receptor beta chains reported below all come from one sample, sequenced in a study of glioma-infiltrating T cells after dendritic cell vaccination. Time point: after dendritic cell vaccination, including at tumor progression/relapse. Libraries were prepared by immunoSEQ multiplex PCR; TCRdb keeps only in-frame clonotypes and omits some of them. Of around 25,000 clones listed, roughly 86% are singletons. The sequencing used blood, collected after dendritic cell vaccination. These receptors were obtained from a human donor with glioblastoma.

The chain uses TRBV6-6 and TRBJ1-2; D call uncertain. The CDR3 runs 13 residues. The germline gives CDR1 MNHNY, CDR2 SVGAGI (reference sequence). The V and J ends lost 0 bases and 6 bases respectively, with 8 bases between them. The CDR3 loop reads CASSYSARNGYTF. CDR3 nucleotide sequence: TGTGCCAGCAGTTACTCTGCGCGGAATGGCTACACCTTC.

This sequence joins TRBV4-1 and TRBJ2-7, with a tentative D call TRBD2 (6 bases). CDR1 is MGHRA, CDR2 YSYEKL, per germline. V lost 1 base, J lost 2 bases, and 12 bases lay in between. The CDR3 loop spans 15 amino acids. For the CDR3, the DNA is TGCGCCAGCAGCCAAGGTCGCGGGAAACCCTACGAGCAGTACTTC. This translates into CASSQGRGKPYEQYF.

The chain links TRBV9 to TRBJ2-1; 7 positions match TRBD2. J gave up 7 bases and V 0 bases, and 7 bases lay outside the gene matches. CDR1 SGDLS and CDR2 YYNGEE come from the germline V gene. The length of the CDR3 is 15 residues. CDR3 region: CASSVDWGGENEQFF. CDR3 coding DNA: TGTGCCAGCAGCGTAGACTGGGGGGGTGAAAATGAGCAGTTCTTC. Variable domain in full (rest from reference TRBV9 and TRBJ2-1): DSGVTQTPKHLITATGQRVTLRCSPRSGDLSVYWYQQSLDQGLQFLIQYYNGEERAKGNILERFSAQQFPDLHSELNLSSLELGDSALYFCASSVDWGGENEQFFGPGTRLTVL.

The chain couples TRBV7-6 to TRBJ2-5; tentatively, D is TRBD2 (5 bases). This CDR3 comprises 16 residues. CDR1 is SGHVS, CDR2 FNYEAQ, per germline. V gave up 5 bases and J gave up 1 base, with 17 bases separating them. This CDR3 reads CASSNQFFAGQETQYF. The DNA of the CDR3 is TGTGCCAGCAGCAATCAGTTTTTTGCGGGCCAAGAGACCCAGTACTTC.

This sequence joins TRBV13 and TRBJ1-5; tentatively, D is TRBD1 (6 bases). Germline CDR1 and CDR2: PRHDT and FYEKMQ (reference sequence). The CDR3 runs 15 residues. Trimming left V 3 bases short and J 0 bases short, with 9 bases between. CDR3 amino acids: CASSFGTNSNQPQHF. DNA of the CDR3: TGTGCCAGCAGCTTCGGGACAAATAGCAATCAGCCCCAGCATTTT.

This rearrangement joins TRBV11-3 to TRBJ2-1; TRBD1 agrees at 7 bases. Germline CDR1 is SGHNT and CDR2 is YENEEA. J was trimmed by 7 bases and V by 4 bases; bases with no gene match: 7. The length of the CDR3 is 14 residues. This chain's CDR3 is CASSSNTGANEQFF. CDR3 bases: TGTGCCAGCAGCTCGAACACAGGGGCGAATGAGCAGTTCTTC.

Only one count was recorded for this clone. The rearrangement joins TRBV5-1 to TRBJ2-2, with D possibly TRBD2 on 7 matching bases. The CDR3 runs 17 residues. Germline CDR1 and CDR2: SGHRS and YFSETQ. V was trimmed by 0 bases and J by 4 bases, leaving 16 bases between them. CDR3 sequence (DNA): TGCGCCAGCAGCTTGGCCCTAGGAGGGGGGGTCACCGGGGAGCTGTTTTTT. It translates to CASSLALGGGVTGELFF. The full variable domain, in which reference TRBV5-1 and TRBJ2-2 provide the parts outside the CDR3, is KAGVTQTPRYLIKTRGQQVTLSCSPISGHRSVSWYQQTPGQGLQFLFEYFSETQRNKGNFPGRFSGRQFSNSRSEMNVSTLELGDSALYLCASSLALGGGVTGELFFGEGSRLTVL.

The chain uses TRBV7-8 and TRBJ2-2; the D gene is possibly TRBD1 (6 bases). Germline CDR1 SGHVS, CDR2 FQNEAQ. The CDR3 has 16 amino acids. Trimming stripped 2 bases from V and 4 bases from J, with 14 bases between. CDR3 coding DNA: TGTGCCAGCAGCTTACAGTTGGACAGTCTCACCGGGGAGCTGTTTTTT. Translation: CASSLQLDSLTGELFF.

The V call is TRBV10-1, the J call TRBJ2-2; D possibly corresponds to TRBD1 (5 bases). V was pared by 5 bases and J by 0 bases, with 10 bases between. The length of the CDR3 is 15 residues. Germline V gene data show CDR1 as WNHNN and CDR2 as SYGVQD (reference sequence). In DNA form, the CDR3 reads TGCGCCAGCAGTCGGACACCCACGAACACCGGGGAGCTGTTTTTT. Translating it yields CASSRTPTNTGELFF.

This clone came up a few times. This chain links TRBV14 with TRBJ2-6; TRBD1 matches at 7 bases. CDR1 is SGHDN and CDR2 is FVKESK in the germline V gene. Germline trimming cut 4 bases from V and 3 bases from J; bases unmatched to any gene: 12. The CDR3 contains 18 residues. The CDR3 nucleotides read TGTGCCAGCAGCCCACCGGGACAGAGCGCTCTTGGGGCCAACGTCCTGACTTTC. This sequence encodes CASSPPGQSALGANVLTF.

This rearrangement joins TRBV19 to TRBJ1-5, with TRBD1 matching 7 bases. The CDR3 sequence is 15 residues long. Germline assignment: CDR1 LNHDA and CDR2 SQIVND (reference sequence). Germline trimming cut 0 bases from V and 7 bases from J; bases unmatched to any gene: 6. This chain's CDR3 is CASSIDYRGFQPQHF. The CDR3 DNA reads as TGTGCCAGTAGTATAGATTACAGGGGTTTCCAGCCCCAGCATTTT.

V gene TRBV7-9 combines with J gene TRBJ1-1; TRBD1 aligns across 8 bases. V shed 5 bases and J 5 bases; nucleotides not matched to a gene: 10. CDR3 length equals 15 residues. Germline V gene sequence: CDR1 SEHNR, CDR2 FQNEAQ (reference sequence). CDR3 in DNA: TGTGCCAGCAGCCCACAACGGACAGGGATGACTGAAGCTTTCTTT. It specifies CASSPQRTGMTEAFF.

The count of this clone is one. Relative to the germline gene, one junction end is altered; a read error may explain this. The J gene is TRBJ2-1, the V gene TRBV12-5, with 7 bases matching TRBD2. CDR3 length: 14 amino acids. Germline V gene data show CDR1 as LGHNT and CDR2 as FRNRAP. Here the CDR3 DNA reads TGTGCTAGTGGTCAGCGGGGACTATACAGTGAGCAGTTCTTC. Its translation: CASGQRGLYSEQFF.

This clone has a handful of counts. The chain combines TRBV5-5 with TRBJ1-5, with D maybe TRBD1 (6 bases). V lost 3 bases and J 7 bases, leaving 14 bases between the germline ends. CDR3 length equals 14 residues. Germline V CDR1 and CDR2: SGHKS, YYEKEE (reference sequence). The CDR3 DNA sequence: TGTGCCAGCAGCTCCCGGGGGGGCAGGCAGCCCCAGCATTTT. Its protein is CASSSRGGRQPQHF.

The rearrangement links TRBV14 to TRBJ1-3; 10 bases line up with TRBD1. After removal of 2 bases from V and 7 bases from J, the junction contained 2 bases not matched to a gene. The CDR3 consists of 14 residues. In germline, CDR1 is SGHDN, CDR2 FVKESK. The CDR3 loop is CASSQTGQGNTIYF. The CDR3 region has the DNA TGTGCCAGCAGCCAAACGGGACAGGGGAACACCATATATTTT.

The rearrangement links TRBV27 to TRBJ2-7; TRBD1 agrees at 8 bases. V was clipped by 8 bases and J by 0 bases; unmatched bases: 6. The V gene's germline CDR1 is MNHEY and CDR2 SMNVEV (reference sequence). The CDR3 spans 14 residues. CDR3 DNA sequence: TGTGCCAGCTGGGGACAGGAGAGCTCCTACGAGCAGTACTTC. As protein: CASWGQESSYEQYF.

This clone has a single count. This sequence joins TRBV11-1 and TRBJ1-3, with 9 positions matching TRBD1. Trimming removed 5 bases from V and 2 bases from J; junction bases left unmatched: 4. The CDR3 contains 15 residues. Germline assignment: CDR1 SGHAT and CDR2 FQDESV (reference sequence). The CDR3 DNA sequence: TGTGCCAGCAGCCAACGGACAGGGGCTGGAAACACCATATATTTT. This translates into CASSQRTGAGNTIYF.

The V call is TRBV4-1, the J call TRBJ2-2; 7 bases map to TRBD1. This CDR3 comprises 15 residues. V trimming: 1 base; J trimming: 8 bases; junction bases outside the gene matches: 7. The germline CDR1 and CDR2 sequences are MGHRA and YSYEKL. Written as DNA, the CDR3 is TGCGCCAGCAGCCAAGGACAGGGCCCGTCTGGGGAGCTGTTTTTT. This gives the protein CASSQGQGPSGELFF.

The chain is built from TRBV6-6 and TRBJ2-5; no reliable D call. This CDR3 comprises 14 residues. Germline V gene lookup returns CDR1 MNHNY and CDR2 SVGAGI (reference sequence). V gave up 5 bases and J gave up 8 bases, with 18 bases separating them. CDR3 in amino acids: CASSLLNLPLTQYF. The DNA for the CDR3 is TGTGCCAGCAGTCTTCTCAACCTTCCGCTAACCCAGTACTTC.

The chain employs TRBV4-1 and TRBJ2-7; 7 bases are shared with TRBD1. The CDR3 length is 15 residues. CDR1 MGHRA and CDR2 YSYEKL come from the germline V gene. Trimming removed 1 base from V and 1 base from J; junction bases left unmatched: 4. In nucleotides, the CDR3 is TGCGCCAGCAGCCAAGTAACAGGGGAATCCTACGAGCAGTACTTC. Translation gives CASSQVTGESYEQYF.

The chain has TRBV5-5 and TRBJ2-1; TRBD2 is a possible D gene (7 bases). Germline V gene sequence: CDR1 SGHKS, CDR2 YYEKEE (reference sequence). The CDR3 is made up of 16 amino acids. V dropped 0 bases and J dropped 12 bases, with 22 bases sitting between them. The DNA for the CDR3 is TGTGCCAGCAGCTTGGGCCCTAGCGGCCAGACAGGAGGGCAGTTCTTC. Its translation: CASSLGPSGQTGGQFF.

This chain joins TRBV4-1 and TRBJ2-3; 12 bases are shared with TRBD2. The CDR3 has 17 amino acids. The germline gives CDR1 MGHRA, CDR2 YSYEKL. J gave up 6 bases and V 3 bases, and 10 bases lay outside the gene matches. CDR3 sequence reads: CASSHETSGGPRDTQYF. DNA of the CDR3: TGCGCCAGCAGCCACGAGACTAGCGGGGGCCCCCGGGATACGCAGTATTTT.

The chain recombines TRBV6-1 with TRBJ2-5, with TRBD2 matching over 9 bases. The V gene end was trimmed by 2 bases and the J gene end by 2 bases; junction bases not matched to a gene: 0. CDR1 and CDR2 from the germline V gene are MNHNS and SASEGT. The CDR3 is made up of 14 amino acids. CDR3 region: CASSELAGQETQYF. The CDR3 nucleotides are TGTGCCAGCAGTGAACTAGCGGGGCAAGAGACCCAGTACTTC.

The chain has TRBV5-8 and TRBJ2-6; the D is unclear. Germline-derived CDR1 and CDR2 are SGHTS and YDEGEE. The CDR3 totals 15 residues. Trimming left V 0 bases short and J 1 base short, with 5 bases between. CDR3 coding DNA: TGTGCCAGCAGCTTGGACGGTTCTGGGGCCAACGTCCTGACTTTC. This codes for CASSLDGSGANVLTF.

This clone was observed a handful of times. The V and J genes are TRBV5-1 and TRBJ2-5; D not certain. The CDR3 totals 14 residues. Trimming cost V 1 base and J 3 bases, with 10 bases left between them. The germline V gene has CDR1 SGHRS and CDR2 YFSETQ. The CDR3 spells CASSLLLLEETQYF. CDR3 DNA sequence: TGCGCCAGCAGCTTGCTATTACTCGAAGAGACCCAGTACTTC.

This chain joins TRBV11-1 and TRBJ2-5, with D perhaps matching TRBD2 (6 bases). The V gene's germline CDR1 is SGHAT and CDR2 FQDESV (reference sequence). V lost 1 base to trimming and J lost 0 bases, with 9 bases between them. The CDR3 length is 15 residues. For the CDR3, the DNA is TGTGCCAGCAGCTTAGGACTAGGGTACCAAGAGACCCAGTACTTC. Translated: CASSLGLGYQETQYF.

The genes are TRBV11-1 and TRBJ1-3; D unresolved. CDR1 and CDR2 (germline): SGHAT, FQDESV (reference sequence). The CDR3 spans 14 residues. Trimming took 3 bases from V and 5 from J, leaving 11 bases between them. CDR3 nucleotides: TGTGCCAGCAGCTTCGCGGGCGGGAGAAACACCATATATTTT. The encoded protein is CASSFAGGRNTIYF.

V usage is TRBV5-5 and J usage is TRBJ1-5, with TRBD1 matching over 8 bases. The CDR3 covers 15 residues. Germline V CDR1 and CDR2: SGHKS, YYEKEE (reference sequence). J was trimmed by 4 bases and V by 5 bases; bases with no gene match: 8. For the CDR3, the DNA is TGTGCCAGCAGTCCCCAGACAGGGGTAAATCAGCCCCAGCATTTT. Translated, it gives CASSPQTGVNQPQHF.

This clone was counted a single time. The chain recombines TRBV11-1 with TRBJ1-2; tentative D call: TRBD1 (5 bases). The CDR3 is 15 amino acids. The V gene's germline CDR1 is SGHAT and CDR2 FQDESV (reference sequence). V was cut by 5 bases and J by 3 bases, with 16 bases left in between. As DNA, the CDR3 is TGTGCCAGCAGCCCACGGGGGAGCCGAGACTATGGCTACACCTTC. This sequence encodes CASSPRGSRDYGYTF.

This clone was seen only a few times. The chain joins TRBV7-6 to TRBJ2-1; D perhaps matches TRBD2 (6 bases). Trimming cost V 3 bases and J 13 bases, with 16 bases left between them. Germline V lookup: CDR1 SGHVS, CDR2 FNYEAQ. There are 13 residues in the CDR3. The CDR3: CASSFPGGASQFF. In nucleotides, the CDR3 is TGTGCCAGCAGCTTTCCCGGGGGAGCGTCTCAGTTCTTC.

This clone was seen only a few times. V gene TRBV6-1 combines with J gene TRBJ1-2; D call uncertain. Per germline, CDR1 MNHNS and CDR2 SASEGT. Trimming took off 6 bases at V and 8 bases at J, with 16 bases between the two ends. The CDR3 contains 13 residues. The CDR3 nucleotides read TGTGCCAGCAGCAACTACCCCCGCGGAGGCTACACCTTC. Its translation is CASSNYPRGGYTF.

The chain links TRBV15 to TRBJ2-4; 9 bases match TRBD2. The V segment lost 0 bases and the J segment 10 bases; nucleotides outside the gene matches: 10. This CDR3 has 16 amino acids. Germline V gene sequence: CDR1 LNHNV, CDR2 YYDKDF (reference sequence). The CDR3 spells CATSRDRSGGLDIQYF. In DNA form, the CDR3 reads TGTGCCACCAGCAGAGATCGCAGCGGGGGGTTAGATATTCAGTACTTC.